This T cell receptor beta chain was found in a study of blood T cell repertoires in COVID-19. Overall study: The United States, Italy and Spain supplied acute and convalescent COVID-19 samples. PBMCs, B-cell-depleted T cells, or T cells provided the cDNA or gDNA that made up the material.

Original data processing: Estimated nucleated cell counts came from reference gene primer amplification. The repertoire was sequenced with immunoSEQ multiplex PCR; TCRdb's copy has only in-frame clones and lacks some. The V and J calls and clone size are taken from that table; D and trimming were inferred from the DNA. This table has about 250,000 clones, around four fifths appearing once. The clonotype originates from a man between 50 and 59 years old with acute or convalescent COVID-19. Sequencing used peripheral blood.

CDR3 loop: CASSPRGATYNEQFF. The CDR3 DNA reads as TGTGCCAGCAGCCCGCGGGGGGCGACTTACAATGAGCAGTTCTTC. The V and J genes are TRBV14 and TRBJ2-1, with 8 bases matching TRBD2. The CDR3 length is 15 residues. The germline V gene encodes CDR1 SGHDN and CDR2 FVKESK. V was clipped by 4 bases and J by 4 bases; unmatched bases: 6.